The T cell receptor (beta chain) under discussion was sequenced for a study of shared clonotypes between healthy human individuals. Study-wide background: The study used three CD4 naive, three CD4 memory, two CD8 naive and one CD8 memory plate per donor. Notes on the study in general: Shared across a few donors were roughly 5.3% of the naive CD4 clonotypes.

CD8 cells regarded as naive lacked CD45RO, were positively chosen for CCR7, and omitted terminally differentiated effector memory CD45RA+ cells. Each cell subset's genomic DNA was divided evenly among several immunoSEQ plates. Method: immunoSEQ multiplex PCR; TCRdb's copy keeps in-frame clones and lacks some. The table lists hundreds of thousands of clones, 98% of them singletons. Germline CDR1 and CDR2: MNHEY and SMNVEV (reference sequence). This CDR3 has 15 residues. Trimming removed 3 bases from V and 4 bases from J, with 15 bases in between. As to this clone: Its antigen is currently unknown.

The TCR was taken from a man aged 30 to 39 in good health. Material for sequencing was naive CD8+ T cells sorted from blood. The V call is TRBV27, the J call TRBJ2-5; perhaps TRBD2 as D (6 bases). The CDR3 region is CASSLIQGGAETQYF. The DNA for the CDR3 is TGTGCCAGCAGTTTGATCCAGGGAGGCGCAGAGACCCAGTACTTC.